The table lists the clone carrying this T cell receptor beta chain with a few counts. This entry comes from a study of identical twins. TCRdb recomputed calls from the 5' RACE reads with MiXCR, one row per CDR3 protein. The profile shows under 900,000 distinct CDR3 sequences, 9% to 15% of them singletons. The data were also submitted as part of a second study, on yellow fever vaccine responses in identical twins.

Sample: PBMCs. This sequence was found in a woman aged 18-29 years in good health.

In DNA form, the CDR3 reads TGTGCCAGCAGGGGGTCAGGGGGGAATCAGCCCCAGCATTTT. Its translation: CASRGSGGNQPQHF. V and J are TRBV2 and TRBJ1-5, with TRBD1 matching over 7 bases. The CDR3 extends over 14 amino acids. Per germline, CDR1 SNHLY and CDR2 FYNNEI. Losses at the gene ends were 6 bases for V and 4 bases for J; bases not matched to a gene: 6.